This TCR beta chain was identified in a study of radiotherapy plus CTLA-4 blockade in lung cancer. Study summary: Objective responses occurred in 18% of patients; over 30% had disease control.

The length of the CDR3 is 15 residues. The V gene lost 5 bases and the J gene lost 6 bases, with 17 bases spanning the gap. Germline V gives CDR1 LNHNV, CDR2 YYDKDF (reference sequence). Points from the study as a whole: Interferon-beta, together with early blood T cell clone dynamics, reportedly best predicted response. Some TCR clones had been derived from tumors. These clones expanded in peripheral blood after radiotherapy plus ipilimumab.

To note about this clone: Its antigen is not known.

Focal radiation plus CTLA-4 blockade with ipilimumab was given to patients with chemo-refractory metastatic non-small-cell lung cancer. The data were produced by immunoSEQ multiplex PCR, yet TCRdb's version contains in-frame clones alone and is incomplete. The sample contains 80,000 to 100,000 clones, approximately 78% of which appear only once. The chain uses TRBV15 and TRBJ2-4; maybe TRBD2 (6 bases). Source: peripheral blood, taken from a patient treated with radiotherapy plus ipilimumab. This sequence was found in a human donor with non-small cell lung cancer who had a partial response to radiotherapy plus ipilimumab. CDR3 in amino acids: CATSRSGDFGNIQYF. CDR3 sequence (DNA): TGTGCCACCAGCCGAAGTGGGGACTTCGGAAACATTCAGTACTTC.